The 21 T cell receptor beta chains reported below all come from one sample, sequenced in a study of breast tumors, draining lymph nodes, adjacent tissues. Axillary draining lymph nodes of breast cancer patients supplied the node samples. TCRdb called the multiplex PCR reads again in MiXCR, with one record for every CDR3 protein. The table lists 290,000 or so distinct CDR3 sequences, more than 30% of them singletons. The sequenced material came from axillary lymph node tissue. The source of these receptors is a female donor with breast cancer. Some clones in this sample may be carry-over from other donors' samples.

As to this clonotype: This sequence may be a read error, since a much larger clone differs from it by one base. V and J are TRBV19 and TRBJ2-5; TRBD2 aligns across 10 bases. The CDR3 is 14 amino acids. The ends lost 3 bases at V and 9 bases at J; junction bases unmatched: 7. Per germline, CDR1 LNHDA and CDR2 SQIVND (reference sequence). The CDR3 spells CASSIRASGSPQYF. The CDR3 coding sequence is TGTGCCAGTAGTATTAGGGCTAGCGGGAGTCCCCAGTACTTC.

This clonotype was detected only a few times. One base away lies a much larger clone, so this may be a sequencing read error. The chain uses TRBV20-1 and TRBJ2-7, with TRBD2 matching over 7 bases. Germline assignment: CDR1 DFQATT and CDR2 SNEGSKA (reference sequence). The CDR3 is made up of 14 amino acids. As DNA, the CDR3 is TGCAGTGCTAGGGGCGGCGGGAGCTCCTCCGAGCAGTACTTC. This codes for CSARGGGSSSEQYF.

This clonotype was seen ten or more times. This chain uses TRBV10-2 with TRBJ2-5; 13 bases match TRBD2. Germline CDR1 reads WSHSY; CDR2 reads SAAADI. V shed 7 bases and J 6 bases; nucleotides not matched to a gene: 14. The CDR3 is 17 residues long. The CDR3 bases are TGCGCCAGCACCGGACTTGGACTAGCGGGAGTCGGCCAGACCCAGTACTTC. Its translation: CASTGLGLAGVGQTQYF.

The CDR3 DNA follows: TGTGCCAGCAGGGGGGGGGGAAGACGCGAGCAGTACTTC. Its translation is CASRGGGRREQYF. The rearrangement joins TRBV7-4 to TRBJ2-7; 7 bases are shared with TRBD2. Per the germline V gene, CDR1 is SGHVT and CDR2 is SQSDAQ. This CDR3 has 13 residues. Trimming removed 6 bases from V and 6 bases from J; junction bases left unmatched: 8.

This clonotype was counted a few times. V is TRBV6-2 or TRBV6-3 and J is TRBJ2-7; 9 nucleotides align to TRBD1. The CDR3 consists of 15 residues. Per germline, CDR1 MNHEY and CDR2 SVGEGT. With 6 bases clipped from V and 1 base from J, the junction kept 7 bases outside the gene matches. In DNA form, the CDR3 reads TGTGCCAGCAGACCCAGCGGGACAGGGTCCTACGAGCAGTACTTC. Translating it yields CASRPSGTGSYEQYF.

The table lists this clonotype with many counts. The rearrangement joins TRBV6-1 to TRBJ2-1; 9 bases match TRBD1. This CDR3 is built from 13 residues. V shed 6 bases and J 15 bases; nucleotides not matched to a gene: 12. The V gene's germline CDR1 is MNHNS and CDR2 SASEGT. Written as DNA, the CDR3 is TGTGCCAGCAGGTTGGACAGGGGCGGCCTAGCGTTCTTC. It encodes CASRLDRGGLAFF.

In regard to this clonotype: A much larger clone is a single base away; this may be a read error. The V call is TRBV7-2, the J call TRBJ1-2; no clear D. Germline V lookup: CDR1 SGHTA, CDR2 FQGNSA. CDR3 size: 13 residues. The CDR3 DNA sequence: TGTGCCTGCAGCTTCGGCAGAAACTATGGCTACACCTTC. Amino acid sequence: CACSFGRNYGYTF.

This clonotype was detected ten times or more. The chain combines TRBV24-1 with TRBJ2-1, with 8 positions matching TRBD2. Trimming cost V 4 bases and J 8 bases; bases outside gene matches: 6. This CDR3 has 14 amino acids. From germline, CDR1 is KGHDR and CDR2 SFDVKD. The DNA of the CDR3 is TGTGCCACCAGTGACGGACTAGCTCTAGATGAGCAGTTCTTC. This encodes CATSDGLALDEQFF.

The chain joins TRBV27 to TRBJ2-2; 7 nucleotides agree with TRBD1. From germline, CDR1 is MNHEY and CDR2 SMNVEV (reference sequence). The ends lost 7 bases at V and 0 bases at J; junction bases unmatched: 2. The length of the CDR3 is 14 residues. This chain's CDR3 is CASKTGTNTGELFF. For the CDR3, the DNA is TGTGCCAGCAAGACAGGGACGAACACCGGGGAGCTGTTTTTT.

This clonotype was picked up many times. This chain connects TRBV7-9 to TRBJ2-6; 8 bases line up with TRBD1. Germline trimming cut 4 bases from V and 0 bases from J; bases unmatched to any gene: 14. CDR1 is SEHNR and CDR2 is FQNEAQ in the germline V gene (reference sequence). CDR3 size: 20 residues. In nucleotides, the CDR3 is TGTGCCAGCAGCTCCACCCGGTATTGGGACAGGTACTCTGGGGCCAACGTCCTGACTTTC. Translation gives CASSSTRYWDRYSGANVLTF.

This clonotype was seen many times. The CDR3 reads CASVQTANTGELFF. The CDR3 DNA reads TGCGCCAGCGTCCAGACTGCTAACACCGGGGAGCTGTTTTTT. V gene TRBV10-2 combines with J gene TRBJ2-2; D ambiguous. V lost 8 bases and J lost 2, with 12 bases in between. CDR3 size: 14 residues. The germline V gene has CDR1 WSHSY and CDR2 SAAADI.

V gene TRBV6-1 combines with J gene TRBJ2-5; D is unresolved. CDR1 is MNHNS, CDR2 SASEGT, per germline. The CDR3 has 13 amino acids. Trimming left V 3 bases short and J 7 bases short, with 12 bases between. This CDR3 is CASSDSRRATQYF. The CDR3 region has the DNA TGTGCCAGCAGTGACTCTAGGCGCGCGACCCAGTACTTC.

The chain couples TRBV11-2 to TRBJ1-1; no firm D call. The CDR3 length is 16 residues. Trimming cost V 5 bases and J 3 bases, with 19 bases left between them. Germline CDR1 SGHAT, CDR2 FQNNGV. The CDR3 region is CASSLERVGWDTEAFF. In nucleotides, the CDR3 is TGTGCCAGCAGCCTTGAGAGAGTGGGGTGGGACACTGAAGCTTTCTTT.

The rearrangement links TRBV18 to TRBJ2-7; the match to TRBD1 covers 8 bases. The V gene end was trimmed by 5 bases and the J gene end by 2 bases; junction bases not matched to a gene: 5. From germline, CDR1 is KGHSH and CDR2 LQKENI. There are 14 residues in the CDR3. CDR3 region: CASSVDREAYEQYF. The CDR3 nucleotides read TGTGCCAGCTCAGTGGACAGGGAGGCCTACGAGCAGTACTTC. The variable domain in full, with the rest retrieved from reference TRBV18 and TRBJ2-7, is NAGVMQNPRHLVRRRGQEARLRCSPMKGHSHVYWYRQLPEEGLKFMVYLQKENIIDESGMPKERFSAEFPKEGPSILRIQQVVRGDSAAYFCASSVDREAYEQYFGPGTRLTVT.

Remarks on this clonotype: A junction boundary mismatches the germline segment, possibly from a read error. V usage is TRBV5-8 and J usage is TRBJ2-3; TRBD2 aligns across 9 bases. The germline V gene has CDR1 SGHTS and CDR2 YDEGEE. The CDR3 extends over 17 amino acids. The CDR3 region has the DNA TGTGCCAGCAGCCGTAAAGAAAGTAGCGGGAGCACGGATACGCAGTATTTT. Translation gives CASSRKESSGSTDTQYF.

This chain uses TRBV25-1 with TRBJ2-7, with D possibly TRBD2 on 6 matching bases. V gave up 4 bases and J gave up 3 bases, with 19 bases separating them. The CDR3 loop spans 16 amino acids. The germline CDR1 and CDR2 sequences are MGHDK and SYGVNS. The CDR3 DNA follows: TGTGCCAGCAGTGCCACCACCGGGACTCTGGGCTACGAGCAGTACTTC. This translates into CASSATTGTLGYEQYF.

The table lists this clonotype with a few counts. The V gene is TRBV28, the J gene TRBJ1-2; D call uncertain. Germline V gives CDR1 MDHEN, CDR2 SYDVKM. The CDR3 extends over 14 amino acids. The germline V and J ends were trimmed by 5 bases and 4 bases, with 14 bases remaining between them. The DNA for the CDR3 is TGTGCCAGCAGTCCTCCCGACTCGATCTATGGCTACACCTTC. It translates to CASSPPDSIYGYTF.

A remark on this clonotype: Germline and junction disagree at one end, which may indicate a read error. This rearrangement joins TRBV5-6 to TRBJ2-7; TRBD1 might be the D (6 bases). This CDR3 is 12 amino acids long. Germline V gives CDR1 SGHDT, CDR2 YYEEEE. This chain's CDR3 is CTSTRDNYEQYF. CDR3 coding DNA: TGTACCAGCACCCGGGACAACTACGAGCAGTACTTC.

The chain uses TRBV6-5 and TRBJ2-3, with D unresolved. The CDR3 extends over 14 amino acids. The V gene's germline CDR1 is MNHEY and CDR2 SVGAGI. V was pared by 6 bases and J by 4 bases, with 14 bases between. Here the CDR3 DNA reads TGTGCCAGCAGCATGAGCACCAATCCAGATACGCAGTATTTT. Translated: CASSMSTNPDTQYF.

With respect to this clonotype: A much larger clone is a single base away; this may be a read error. The V call is TRBV7-2, the J call TRBJ2-3; 10 bases align to TRBD2. From germline, CDR1 is SGHTA and CDR2 FQGNSA. The CDR3 has 17 residues. The CDR3: CASSPSGRSRTTDPQYF. The CDR3 DNA is TGTGCCAGCAGCCCTAGCGGGAGATCGAGGACCACAGATCCGCAGTATTTT.

In regard to this clonotype: A much larger clonotype is one base distant, so this may be a read error. This rearrangement joins TRBV25-1 to TRBJ1-6; perhaps TRBD1 as D (5 bases). CDR3 length: 15 residues. Per germline, CDR1 MGHDK and CDR2 SYGVNS. Trimming stripped 11 bases from V and 2 bases from J, with 16 bases between. CDR3 residues: CAWSVDSPYNSPLHF. The CDR3 DNA is TGTGCCTGGAGTGTTGACAGCCCCTATAATTCACCCCTCCACTTT.